Following are 30 T cell receptor beta chains from one sample sequenced in a study of type 1 and type 2 diabetes patients. PCR was run on genomic DNA. The TCR beta CDR3 region was amplified using 30 forward and 13 reverse primers. From the multiplex PCR reads, TCRdb called clonotypes with MiXCR, one entry per CDR3 protein. The sample shows some 250,000 distinct CDR3 sequences, over 45% of them seen only once. Source material: peripheral blood mononuclear cells (PBMCs). The receptors originated from a man aged 18 to 35 with type 2 diabetes.

The rearrangement uses TRBV6-1 and TRBJ2-7; 8 bases map to TRBD2. Losses at the gene ends were 5 bases for V and 4 bases for J; bases not matched to a gene: 4. The V gene's germline CDR1 is MNHNS and CDR2 SASEGT. The CDR3 is 13 residues long. Written as DNA, the CDR3 is TGTGCCAGCAGTTGGGGACTAGTGTACGAGCAGTACTTC. This gives the protein CASSWGLVYEQYF.

This clonotype showed up just a few times. This chain connects TRBV6-1 to TRBJ1-4; TRBD1 might be the D (6 bases). The V and J ends lost 6 bases and 8 bases respectively, with 16 bases between them. Germline V gene lookup returns CDR1 MNHNS and CDR2 SASEGT. CDR3 size: 14 residues. The CDR3 nucleotides read TGTGCCAGCAGCAGTACAGGGAGGGACGAAAAACTGTTTTTT. Translation: CASSSTGRDEKLFF.

Here the CDR3 DNA reads TGTGCCACCAGCAGTATGGACAGACCAAACTATGGCTACACCTTC. It codes for CATSSMDRPNYGYTF. This chain connects TRBV15 to TRBJ1-2; TRBD1 might be the D (6 bases). Germline CDR1 is LNHNV and CDR2 is YYDKDF (reference sequence). The V and J ends lost 3 bases and 2 bases respectively, with 13 bases between them. The CDR3 contains 15 residues.

This sequence joins TRBV10-3 and TRBJ1-5; D might be TRBD1 (6 bases). Trimming cost V 5 bases and J 6 bases, with 17 bases left between them. Looked up from germline, CDR1 is ENHRY and CDR2 is SYGVKD. The CDR3 runs to 15 residues. CDR3 DNA: TGTGCCATCAGTCCTGGGGGCAGGGGCGGTCAGCCCCAGCATTTT. Translating gives CAISPGGRGGQPQHF.

The J gene is TRBJ2-1, the V gene TRBV7-2, with 10 bases identical to TRBD2. V gave up 6 bases and J gave up 6 bases; unmatched junction bases: 14. This CDR3 spans 17 amino acids. CDR1 and CDR2 (germline): SGHTA, FQGNSA. Here the CDR3 reads CASRSGHRTSGINEQFF. The DNA for the CDR3 is TGTGCCAGCAGATCGGGCCATAGGACTAGCGGAATCAATGAGCAGTTCTTC.

Points on this clonotype: A much larger clone differs from this one at a single base, so this may be a read error. This chain connects TRBV14 to TRBJ2-7, with 12 bases fitting TRBD2. The CDR3 has 15 amino acids. V lost 5 bases and J lost 2; bases outside the gene matches: 4. Per the germline V gene, CDR1 is SGHDN and CDR2 is FVKESK. The CDR3 DNA sequence: TGTGCCAGCAGCTTGACTAGCGGGAGCCCCTACGAGCAGTACTTC. The encoded protein is CASSLTSGSPYEQYF.

The chain recombines TRBV14 with TRBJ2-3, with 12 positions matching TRBD2. The J segment lost 3 bases and the V segment lost 2 bases, leaving 3 bases of the junction unmatched. The CDR3 spans 16 residues. Germline-derived CDR1 and CDR2 are SGHDN and FVKESK. CDR3 sequence reads: CASSQWTSGKTDTQYF. CDR3 in DNA: TGTGCCAGCAGCCAATGGACTAGCGGGAAGACAGATACGCAGTATTTT.

The chain combines TRBV18 with TRBJ2-5, with 10 bases identical to TRBD1. Germline lookup yields CDR1 KGHSH and CDR2 LQKENI. J gave up 5 bases and V 5 bases, and 11 bases lay outside the gene matches. The CDR3 extends over 16 amino acids. The CDR3: CASSSTGTGVRETQYF. The CDR3, as DNA: TGTGCCAGCTCATCCACCGGGACAGGGGTACGGGAGACCCAGTACTTC.

This clonotype has a handful of counts. This chain uses TRBV7-8 with TRBJ1-2; D gene unclear. Trimming took off 5 bases at V and 8 bases at J, with 18 bases between the two ends. Germline assignment: CDR1 SGHVS and CDR2 FQNEAQ. The CDR3 sequence is 14 residues long. The CDR3 DNA reads TGTGCCAGCAGCCCTCGTAGCGGCTTCAGAGGCTACACCTTC. Its translation is CASSPRSGFRGYTF.

DNA of the CDR3: TGTGCCAGCAGTTACGGGCGCGGCGCGGGAGGAAGCTACGAGCAGTACTTC. Translation gives CASSYGRGAGGSYEQYF. The chain combines TRBV6-6 with TRBJ2-7; TRBD2 matches at 8 bases. CDR3 length equals 17 residues. The germline V gene has CDR1 MNHNY and CDR2 SVGAGI (reference sequence). Losses at the gene ends were 2 bases for V and 3 bases for J; bases not matched to a gene: 12.

A remark on this clonotype: Its ends do not fully match the called genes, so a read error is possible. V is TRBV6-6 and J is TRBJ2-3; no clear D. The CDR3 has 15 amino acids. Germline V lookup: CDR1 MNHNY, CDR2 SVGAGI (reference sequence). CDR3 DNA: TGCGCCAGCAGTGAAAGGACGGCTAGCACAGATACGCAGTATTTT. The encoded protein is CASSERTASTDTQYF.

The J gene is TRBJ1-5, the V gene TRBV4-1, with D tentatively TRBD1 (6 bases). The CDR3 length is 15 residues. V was shortened by 0 bases and J by 7 bases, with 13 bases between the two germline ends. Per the germline V gene, CDR1 is MGHRA and CDR2 is YSYEKL. The CDR3 sequence is CASSQETGWAQPQHF. The CDR3 DNA follows: TGCGCCAGCAGCCAAGAAACAGGGTGGGCGCAGCCCCAGCATTTT.

V gene TRBV5-6 combines with J gene TRBJ1-2; a possible D gene is TRBD1 (5 bases). V was clipped by 0 bases and J by 8 bases, with 14 bases between them. CDR1 is SGHDT and CDR2 is YYEEEE in the germline V gene. The CDR3 has 14 residues. CDR3: CASSLGGVMLGYTF. The CDR3 DNA reads as TGTGCCAGCAGCTTGGGGGGGGTCATGTTAGGCTACACCTTC.

The chain recombines TRBV12-3 or TRBV12-4 with TRBJ2-1, with TRBD1 identical over 11 bases. This CDR3 comprises 16 residues. The V segment lost 6 bases and the J segment 5 bases; nucleotides outside the gene matches: 9. CDR3 sequence: CASSPRGQGVNNEQFF. In DNA, the CDR3 is TGTGCCAGCAGCCCCCGGGGACAGGGGGTGAACAATGAGCAGTTCTTC.

The chain couples TRBV7-2 to TRBJ2-5; no reliable D call. Germline V gene sequence: CDR1 SGHTA, CDR2 FQGNSA. The CDR3 is 12 residues long. V was cut by 7 bases and J by 0 bases, with 6 bases left in between. CDR3 DNA: TGTGCCAGCACCAAGTACCAAGAGACCCAGTACTTC. It yields the protein CASTKYQETQYF.

As concerns this clonotype: At one of its ends the junction is not consistent with the germline gene, which may arise from a read error. The chain joins TRBV6-4 to TRBJ2-1, with TRBD2 matching 10 bases. This CDR3 is built from 14 residues. Germline CDR1 and CDR2: MRHNA and SNTAGT. CDR3: CASRVIAGGNEQFF. CDR3 sequence (DNA): TGCGCCAGCAGAGTTATAGCGGGAGGCAATGAGCAGTTCTTC.

The chain carries TRBV6-6 and TRBJ2-7, with 7 bases identical to TRBD2. From germline, CDR1 is MNHNY and CDR2 SVGAGI (reference sequence). The V and J ends lost 8 bases and 2 bases, in that order; junction bases with no gene match: 9. The CDR3 runs 14 residues. In DNA, the CDR3 is TGTGCCAGCCTCCCCAGCGGGGAAGCCTACGAGCAGTACTTC. Protein: CASLPSGEAYEQYF.

This clonotype was counted a single time. The chain couples TRBV7-8 to TRBJ2-3; D is unclear. V was cut by 4 bases and J by 3 bases, with 11 bases left in between. In germline, CDR1 is SGHVS, CDR2 FQNEAQ. The CDR3 is made up of 14 amino acids. The CDR3 region has the DNA TGTGCCAGCAGCTCTCGTCTGTGGACAGATACGCAGTATTTT. Amino acids: CASSSRLWTDTQYF.

The chain joins TRBV24-1 to TRBJ1-2; the D gene is possibly TRBD1 (5 bases). The V gene lost 5 bases and the J gene lost 1 base, with 10 bases spanning the gap. CDR1 and CDR2 (germline): KGHDR, SFDVKD. The CDR3 is 14 residues long. The CDR3 coding sequence is TGTGCCACCAGTGGGGAGCAGGGTAACTATGGCTACACCTTC. Residues: CATSGEQGNYGYTF.

The V gene is TRBV3-1, the J gene TRBJ2-7; D remains unclear. The CDR3 loop spans 12 amino acids. The V end was cut by 1 base, the J end by 7 bases, with 8 bases between. In germline, CDR1 is LGHDT, CDR2 YNNKEL (reference sequence). CDR3 bases: TGTGCCAGCAGCCAAGCGCCGAGAGAGCAGTACTTC. It translates to CASSQAPREQYF.

J is TRBJ2-5 and V is TRBV19, with D possibly matching TRBD2 (6 bases). This CDR3 region has 13 residues. Germline V CDR1 and CDR2: LNHDA, SQIVND (reference sequence). Trimming took off 1 base at V and 10 bases at J, with 13 bases between the two ends. The CDR3 DNA is TGTGCCAGTAGTATAGGAGGGGTCGGGGGCCAGTACTTC. This translates into CASSIGGVGGQYF.

There are a few counts of this clonotype. The genes are TRBV27 and TRBJ2-1, with 8 nucleotides matching TRBD2. The CDR3 extends over 17 amino acids. Germline values: CDR1 MNHEY, CDR2 SMNVEV (reference sequence). Trimming cost V 5 bases and J 2 bases; bases outside gene matches: 11. The chain's CDR3 is CASSPPISGVAYNEQFF. CDR3 DNA: TGTGCCAGCAGTCCCCCCATTAGCGGGGTGGCCTACAATGAGCAGTTCTTC.

In regard to this clonotype: This may stem from a read error, because a much larger clone lies one nucleotide away. The V gene is TRBV10-1, the J gene TRBJ2-2, with D uncertain. Germline V gene data show CDR1 as WNHNN and CDR2 as SYGVQD (reference sequence). The CDR3 totals 12 residues. The germline V and J ends were trimmed by 8 bases and 0 bases, with 4 bases remaining between them. The CDR3: CASRSNTGELFF. Here the CDR3 DNA reads TGCGCCAGCCGTTCGAACACCGGGGAGCTGTTTTTT.

This clonotype was recorded a few times. The CDR3 is CASSYGGYEETQYF. The CDR3 coding sequence is TGTGCCAGCAGTTACGGGGGGTATGAGGAGACCCAGTACTTC. The chain is built from TRBV6-5 and TRBJ2-5; possible D gene TRBD2, 6 bases. Germline CDR1 MNHEY, CDR2 SVGAGI. This CDR3 spans 14 amino acids. Trimming shortened V by 2 bases and J by 5 bases, and 12 bases separated the two germline ends.

V and J are TRBV4-1 and TRBJ1-2, with 9 bases matching TRBD1. The CDR3 loop spans 14 amino acids. From germline, CDR1 is MGHRA and CDR2 YSYEKL. The trim removed 0 bases at V and 4 bases at J, leaving 0 bases unmatched. The CDR3 nucleotides read TGCGCCAGCAGCCAAGAGGACAGGGGCTATGGCTACACCTTC. This gives the protein CASSQEDRGYGYTF.

The chain has TRBV19 and TRBJ2-7; no firm D call. Germline CDR1 LNHDA, CDR2 SQIVND (reference sequence). The V gene lost 10 bases and the J gene lost 5 bases, with 15 bases spanning the gap. The CDR3 is made up of 12 amino acids. For the CDR3, the DNA is TGTGCCACAAGTCCGGGCGGTAACGAGCAGTACTTC. Translated: CATSPGGNEQYF. The variable domain in full, with the rest retrieved from reference TRBV19 and TRBJ2-7, is DGGITQSPKYLFRKEGQNVTLSCEQNLNHDAMYWYRQDPGQGLRLIYYSQIVNDFQKGDIAEGYSVSREKKESFPLTVTSAQKNPTAFYLCATSPGGNEQYFGPGTRLTVT.

This clonotype came up many times. J is TRBJ2-7 and V is TRBV30; the D gene is possibly TRBD1 (6 bases). The V gene lost 2 bases and the J gene lost 3 bases, with 14 bases spanning the gap. Germline CDR1 and CDR2: GTSNPN and SVGIG (reference sequence). The CDR3 length is 14 residues. The CDR3 DNA sequence: TGTGCCTGGAGTCGTACAGGGTTAAGCTACGAGCAGTACTTC. It is translated as CAWSRTGLSYEQYF. The variable domain in full, completed from reference TRBV30 and TRBJ2-7, reads SQTIHQWPATLVQPVGSPLSLECTVEGTSNPNLYWYRQAAGRGLQLLFYSVGIGQISSEVPQNLSASRPQDRQFILSSKKLLLSDSGFYLCAWSRTGLSYEQYFGPGTRLTVT.

This sequence joins TRBV12-3 or TRBV12-4 and TRBJ2-1; 9 positions match TRBD1. The CDR3 is 15 amino acids. J lost 1 base, V lost 4 bases, and 2 bases had no gene match. In DNA form, the CDR3 reads TGTGCCAGCAGTTCCGGGACAGGGTCCTACAATGAGCAGTTCTTC. Translating it yields CASSSGTGSYNEQFF.

The chain carries TRBV7-2 and TRBJ2-7; a weak D match, TRBD1 (5 bases). CDR3 size: 14 residues. V lost 5 bases to trimming and J lost 0 bases, with 11 bases between them. From germline, CDR1 is SGHTA and CDR2 FQGNSA. CDR3 sequence (DNA): TGTGCCAGCAGCCCCCAGCAGGGCTCCTACGAGCAGTACTTC. As protein: CASSPQQGSYEQYF.

The rearrangement joins TRBV2 to TRBJ2-1; 10 bases agree with TRBD1. V was clipped by 7 bases and J by 7 bases; unmatched bases: 10. This CDR3 has 15 residues. The germline CDR1 and CDR2 sequences are SNHLY and FYNNEI. CDR3 DNA sequence: TGTGCCAGCAAACTCCGGGACAGGGGACTAAATGAGCAGTTCTTC. This codes for CASKLRDRGLNEQFF. The full variable domain, in which reference TRBV2 and TRBJ2-1 provide the parts outside the CDR3, is EPEVTQTPSHQVTQMGQEVILRCVPISNHLYFYWYRQILGQKVEFLVSFYNNEISEKSEIFDDQFSVERPDGSNFTLKIRSTKLEDSAMYFCASKLRDRGLNEQFFGPGTRLTVL.